Here is one T cell receptor beta chain with its context. Its cognate antigen is unknown. Authors' processing steps: For the immunoSEQ data, sequences were junction-only without quality scores, so filtering differed. Sequencing used immunoSEQ multiplex PCR; TCRdb keeps in-frame clones, though not all of them. That table supplies the V and J calls and clone size; D and trimming were determined from the DNA. This table has 2 million to 2.5 million clones, 85% to 95% appearing once. This sample was taken from a study of shared clonotypes between healthy human individuals. General observations from the study: Naive subsets usually exceeded memory subsets in estimated richness.

Germline loops: CDR1 GTSNPN, CDR2 SVGIG (reference sequence). The CDR3 contains 13 residues. The V and J ends lost 1 base and 3 bases respectively, with 9 bases between them. The source of this sequence is a young man in good health. The sample was naive CD4+ T cells sorted from blood. Indicated subset: CD45RA+ positively selected. The chain joins TRBV30 to TRBJ1-1; possible D gene TRBD1, 6 bases. In nucleotides, the CDR3 is TGTGCCTGGAGTGCGGACAGCTACACTGAAGCTTTCTTT. This sequence encodes CAWSADSYTEAFF.